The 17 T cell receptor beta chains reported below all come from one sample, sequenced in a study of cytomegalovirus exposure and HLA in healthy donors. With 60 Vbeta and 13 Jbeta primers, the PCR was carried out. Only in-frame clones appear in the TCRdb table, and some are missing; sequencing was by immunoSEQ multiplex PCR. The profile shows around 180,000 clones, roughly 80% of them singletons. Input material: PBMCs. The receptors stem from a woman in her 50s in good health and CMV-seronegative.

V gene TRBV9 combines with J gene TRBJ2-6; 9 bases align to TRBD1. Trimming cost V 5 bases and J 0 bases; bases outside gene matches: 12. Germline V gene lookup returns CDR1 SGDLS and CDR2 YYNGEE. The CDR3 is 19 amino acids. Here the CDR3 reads CASSPRTGELFSGANVLTF. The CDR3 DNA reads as TGTGCCAGCAGTCCCCGGACAGGGGAACTTTTCTCTGGGGCCAACGTCCTGACTTTC.

CDR3 sequence: CAIRPGLEVEQFF. The CDR3 region has the DNA TGTGCCATCAGGCCGGGACTAGAGGTTGAGCAGTTCTTC. The chain links TRBV10-3 to TRBJ2-1; 8 nucleotides align to TRBD2. V was pared by 6 bases and J by 9 bases, with 7 bases of the junction left unmatched. The CDR3 is 13 residues long. Germline V gives CDR1 ENHRY, CDR2 SYGVKD.

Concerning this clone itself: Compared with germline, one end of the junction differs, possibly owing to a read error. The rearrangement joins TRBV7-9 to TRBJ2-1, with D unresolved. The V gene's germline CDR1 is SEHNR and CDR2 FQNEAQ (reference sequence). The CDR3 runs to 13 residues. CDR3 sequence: CSSSLVTNNEQFF. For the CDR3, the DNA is TGTTCCAGCAGCTTAGTGACAAACAATGAGCAGTTCTTC.

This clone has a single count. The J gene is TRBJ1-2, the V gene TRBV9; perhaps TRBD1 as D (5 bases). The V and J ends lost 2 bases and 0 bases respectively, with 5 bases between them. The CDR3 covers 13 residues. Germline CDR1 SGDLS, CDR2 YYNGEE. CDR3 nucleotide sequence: TGTGCCAGCAGCGTGGACACTAACTATGGCTACACCTTC. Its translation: CASSVDTNYGYTF.

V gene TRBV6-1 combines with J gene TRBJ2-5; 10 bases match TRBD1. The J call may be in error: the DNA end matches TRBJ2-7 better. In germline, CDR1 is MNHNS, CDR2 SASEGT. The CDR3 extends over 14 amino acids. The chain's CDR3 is CASNLGQGDHEQYF. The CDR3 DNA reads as TGTGCCAGCAATTTAGGACAGGGGGACCACGAGCAGTACTTC.

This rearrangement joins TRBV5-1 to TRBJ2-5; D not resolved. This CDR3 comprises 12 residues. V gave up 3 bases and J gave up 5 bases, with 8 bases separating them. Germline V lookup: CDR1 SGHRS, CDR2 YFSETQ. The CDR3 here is CASSSSGETQYF. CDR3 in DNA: TGCGCCAGCAGCTCTAGTGGGGAGACCCAGTACTTC.

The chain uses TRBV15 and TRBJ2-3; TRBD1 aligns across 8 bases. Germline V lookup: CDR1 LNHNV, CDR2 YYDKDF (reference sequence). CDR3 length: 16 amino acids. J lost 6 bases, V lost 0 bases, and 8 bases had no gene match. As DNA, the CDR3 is TGTGCCACCAGCAGAGATGGGCCAGGGGGCGCGGATACGCAGTATTTT. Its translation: CATSRDGPGGADTQYF.

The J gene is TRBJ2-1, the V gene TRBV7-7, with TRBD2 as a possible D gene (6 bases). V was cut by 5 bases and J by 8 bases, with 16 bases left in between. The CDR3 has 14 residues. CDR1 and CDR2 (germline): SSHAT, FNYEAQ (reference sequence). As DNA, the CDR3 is TGTGCCAGCAGCCAATCCGGGACTGACGATGAGCAGTTCTTC. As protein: CASSQSGTDDEQFF. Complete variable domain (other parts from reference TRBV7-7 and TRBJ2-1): GAGVSQSPRYKVTKRGQDVTLRCDPISSHATLYWYQQALGQGPEFLTYFNYEAQPDKSGLPSDRFSAERPEGSISTLTIQRTEQRDSAMYRCASSQSGTDDEQFFGPGTRLTVL.

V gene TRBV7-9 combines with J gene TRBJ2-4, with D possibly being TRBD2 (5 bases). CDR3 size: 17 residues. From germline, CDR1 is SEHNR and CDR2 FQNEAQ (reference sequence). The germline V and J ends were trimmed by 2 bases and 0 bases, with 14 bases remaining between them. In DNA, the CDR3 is TGTGCCAGCAGCTTAAAAGAGGACTTACTAGCCAAAAACATTCAGTACTTC. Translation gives CASSLKEDLLAKNIQYF.

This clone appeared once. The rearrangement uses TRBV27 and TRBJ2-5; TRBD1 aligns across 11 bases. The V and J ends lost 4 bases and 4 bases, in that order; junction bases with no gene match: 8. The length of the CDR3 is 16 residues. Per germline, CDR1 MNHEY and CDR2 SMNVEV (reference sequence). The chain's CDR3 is CASSYGTGGSGETQYF. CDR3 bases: TGTGCCAGCAGTTACGGGACAGGGGGTAGTGGAGAGACCCAGTACTTC.

CDR3 nucleotides: TGTGCCAGCAGCCCAGGTGGCAGGGGATCCTACGAGCAGTACTTC. Translating gives CASSPGGRGSYEQYF. The chain couples TRBV9 to TRBJ2-7; D might be TRBD1 (6 bases). The V end lost 4 bases, the J end lost 1 base, and 15 bases lay between the germline ends. The CDR3 loop spans 15 amino acids. Germline CDR1 is SGDLS and CDR2 is YYNGEE.

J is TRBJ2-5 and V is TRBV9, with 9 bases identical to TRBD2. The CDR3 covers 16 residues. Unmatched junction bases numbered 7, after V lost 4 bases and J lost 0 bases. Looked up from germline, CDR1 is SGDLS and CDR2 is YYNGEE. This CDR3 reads CASSPRLAAYQETQYF. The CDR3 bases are TGTGCCAGCAGCCCCAGACTAGCGGCGTACCAAGAGACCCAGTACTTC. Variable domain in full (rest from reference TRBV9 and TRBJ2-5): DSGVTQTPKHLITATGQRVTLRCSPRSGDLSVYWYQQSLDQGLQFLIQYYNGEERAKGNILERFSAQQFPDLHSELNLSSLELGDSALYFCASSPRLAAYQETQYFGPGTRLLVL.

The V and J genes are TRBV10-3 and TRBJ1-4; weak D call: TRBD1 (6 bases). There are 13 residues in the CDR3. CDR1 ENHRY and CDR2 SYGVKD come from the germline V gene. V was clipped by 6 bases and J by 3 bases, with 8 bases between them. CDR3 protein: CAIRGAANEKLFF. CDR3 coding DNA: TGTGCCATCAGGGGGGCTGCTAATGAAAAACTGTTTTTT.

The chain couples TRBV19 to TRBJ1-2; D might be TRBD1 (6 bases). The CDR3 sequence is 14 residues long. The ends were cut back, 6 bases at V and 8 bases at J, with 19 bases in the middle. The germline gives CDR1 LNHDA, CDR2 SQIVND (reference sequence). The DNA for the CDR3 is TGTGCCAGTAGCAAAGATACAGGGTTCTTGGGCTACACCTTC. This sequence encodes CASSKDTGFLGYTF. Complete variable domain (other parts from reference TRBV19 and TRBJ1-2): DGGITQSPKYLFRKEGQNVTLSCEQNLNHDAMYWYRQDPGQGLRLIYYSQIVNDFQKGDIAEGYSVSREKKESFPLTVTSAQKNPTAFYLCASSKDTGFLGYTFGSGTRLTVV.

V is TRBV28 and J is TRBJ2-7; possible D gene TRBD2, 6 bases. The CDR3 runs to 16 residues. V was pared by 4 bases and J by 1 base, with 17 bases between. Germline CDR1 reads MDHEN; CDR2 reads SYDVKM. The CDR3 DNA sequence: TGTGCCAGCAGTTGGGGCCCTGGGGGGAGATCCTACGAGCAGTACTTC. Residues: CASSWGPGGRSYEQYF.

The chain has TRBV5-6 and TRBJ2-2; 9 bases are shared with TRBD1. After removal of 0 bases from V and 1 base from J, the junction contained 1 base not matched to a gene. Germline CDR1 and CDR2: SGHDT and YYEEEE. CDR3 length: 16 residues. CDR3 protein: CASSLVDRGNTGELFF. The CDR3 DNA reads TGTGCCAGCAGCTTGGTGGACAGGGGGAACACCGGGGAGCTGTTTTTT.

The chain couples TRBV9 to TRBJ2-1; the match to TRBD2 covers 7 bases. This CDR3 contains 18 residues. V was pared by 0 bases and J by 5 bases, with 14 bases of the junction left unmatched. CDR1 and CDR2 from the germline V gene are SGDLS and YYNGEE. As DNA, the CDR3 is TGTGCCAGCAGCGTAGCTAGGGCAGATGGACTAGAGAACAATGAGCAGTTCTTC. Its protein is CASSVARADGLENNEQFF.